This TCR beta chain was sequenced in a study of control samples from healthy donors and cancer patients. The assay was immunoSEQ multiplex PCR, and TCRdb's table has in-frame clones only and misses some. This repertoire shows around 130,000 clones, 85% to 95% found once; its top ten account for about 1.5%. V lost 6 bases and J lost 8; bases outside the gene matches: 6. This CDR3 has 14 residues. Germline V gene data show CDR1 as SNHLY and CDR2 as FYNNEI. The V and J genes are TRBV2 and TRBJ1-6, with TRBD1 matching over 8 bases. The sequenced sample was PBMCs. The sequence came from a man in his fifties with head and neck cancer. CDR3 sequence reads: CASSQDRVDSPLHF. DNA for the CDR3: TGTGCCAGCAGCCAGGACAGGGTGGATTCACCCCTCCACTTT.